The 25 T cell receptor beta chains listed next were all sequenced from one sample in a study of PD-1 blockade in classical Hodgkin lymphoma. Here immunoSEQ multiplex PCR was the method, and the copy in TCRdb shows in-frame clones only, minus some. The sample records 70,000 or so clones, roughly 92% being singletons. Time point described: newly diagnosed, previously untreated cHL patient sample. The sequenced material came from peripheral blood mononuclear cells (PBMCs). Receptor source: a human donor with classical Hodgkin lymphoma.

This chain links TRBV29-1 with TRBJ1-2, with TRBD1 as a possible D gene (5 bases). V was trimmed by 1 base and J by 5 bases, leaving 17 bases between them. Looked up from germline, CDR1 is SQVTM and CDR2 is ANQGSEA. CDR3 length: 15 residues. The CDR3 reads CSVEGGFGGRYGYTF. CDR3 nucleotide sequence: TGCAGCGTTGAAGGGGGCTTTGGGGGAAGGTATGGCTACACCTTC.

The chain has TRBV10-2 and TRBJ2-3; TRBD2 matches at 8 bases. The germline V gene encodes CDR1 WSHSY and CDR2 SAAADI. The junction had 7 bases not matched to a gene; V was cut back by 5 bases and J by 6 bases. The CDR3 loop spans 14 amino acids. In nucleotides, the CDR3 is TGCGCCAGCAGTCCAGCGGGGGCCGGGGATACGCAGTATTTT. Translated: CASSPAGAGDTQYF.

This sequence joins TRBV29-1 and TRBJ2-2; possibly TRBD2 for D (6 bases). The CDR3 runs to 14 residues. In germline, CDR1 is SQVTM, CDR2 ANQGSEA. V lost 4 bases and J 1 base, leaving 10 bases between the germline ends. The CDR3 sequence: CSVAASVNTGELFF. The CDR3 DNA reads as TGCAGCGTTGCAGCTAGCGTGAACACCGGGGAGCTGTTTTTT.

The rearrangement joins TRBV6-1 to TRBJ1-2; possible D gene TRBD1, 5 bases. CDR3 size: 11 residues. The germline gives CDR1 MNHNS, CDR2 SASEGT. V shed 1 base and J shed 8 bases, with 5 bases lying between them. CDR3 nucleotide sequence: TGTGCCAGCAGTGAAGGGGGGGGCTACACCTTC. Translating gives CASSEGGGYTF.

This clone was recorded only once. The chain is built from TRBV6-5 and TRBJ1-2; D unclear. The CDR3 has 15 amino acids. Germline CDR1 and CDR2: MNHEY and SVGAGI. Between the trimmed V and J ends, which lost 10 bases and 3 bases, there was a span of 21 bases. The CDR3: CATIDMGVVDYGYTF. The CDR3 DNA follows: TGTGCCACAATAGACATGGGAGTAGTGGACTATGGCTACACCTTC.

This chain connects TRBV6-4 to TRBJ1-1, with D unclear. The CDR3 extends over 14 amino acids. Deletions cut 5 bases from V and 2 bases from J, with 12 bases between. Germline loops: CDR1 MRHNA, CDR2 SNTAGT. Written as DNA, the CDR3 is TGTGCCAGCAGTACGGATCAGGATAACACTGAAGCTTTCTTT. Translating gives CASSTDQDNTEAFF.

The chain uses TRBV4-1 and TRBJ2-7; D remains unclear. Germline V gives CDR1 MGHRA, CDR2 YSYEKL. The V end was cut by 0 bases, the J end by 6 bases, with 6 bases between. CDR3 length: 12 amino acids. The CDR3 coding sequence is TGCGCCAGCAGCCAAGATCTTGGCGAGCAGTACTTC. Protein: CASSQDLGEQYF.

This chain joins TRBV29-1 and TRBJ1-1; D gene ambiguous. CDR1 and CDR2 from the germline V gene are SQVTM and ANQGSEA. Trimming shortened V by 4 bases and J by 11 bases, and 14 bases separated the two germline ends. The CDR3 totals 11 residues. The DNA of the CDR3 is TGCAGCGTTGTAGGTGCGGGTCGGGCTTTCTTT. This codes for CSVVGAGRAFF.

The V call is TRBV28, the J call TRBJ2-7; 12 nucleotides align to TRBD1. In germline, CDR1 is MDHEN, CDR2 SYDVKM. After removal of 3 bases from V and 4 bases from J, the junction contained 7 bases not matched to a gene. The CDR3 is 16 amino acids. In nucleotides, the CDR3 is TGTGCCAGCAGTTTTCCACCGGGACAGGGGGCTTACGAGCAGTACTTC. This codes for CASSFPPGQGAYEQYF. The whole variable domain, remainder taken from reference TRBV28 and TRBJ2-7, is DVKVTQSSRYLVKRTGEKVFLECVQDMDHENMFWYRQDPGLGLRLIYFSYDVKMKEKGDIPEGYSVSREKKERFSLILESASTNQTSMYLCASSFPPGQGAYEQYFGPGTRLTVT.

This chain links TRBV7-8 with TRBJ2-5, with TRBD1 identical over 9 bases. Germline CDR1 reads SGHVS; CDR2 reads FQNEAQ. Germline trimming cut 5 bases from V and 3 bases from J; bases unmatched to any gene: 19. The CDR3 spans 19 residues. The CDR3 reads CASSKDSITGGAVKETQYF. CDR3 DNA: TGTGCCAGCAGCAAGGATTCGATTACAGGGGGCGCGGTGAAAGAGACCCAGTACTTC.

The rearrangement links TRBV18 to TRBJ2-3; 10 nucleotides agree with TRBD2. The V gene's germline CDR1 is KGHSH and CDR2 LQKENI. V lost 3 bases to trimming and J lost 1 base; unmatched junction nucleotides: 4. The CDR3 covers 16 residues. In nucleotides, the CDR3 is TGTGCCAGCTCACCGGGACTAGCGAGCCGCACAGATACGCAGTATTTT. Its protein product is CASSPGLASRTDTQYF.

The chain links TRBV5-1 to TRBJ1-5, with 9 bases identical to TRBD1. The CDR3 is made up of 15 amino acids. V shed 0 bases, J shed 8 bases, and the junction held 6 bases outside the gene matches. Germline assignment: CDR1 SGHRS and CDR2 YFSETQ. This CDR3 reads CASSLAGQGKEPQHF. In nucleotides, the CDR3 is TGCGCCAGCAGCTTGGCGGGACAGGGAAAAGAGCCCCAGCATTTT.

This clone was detected only once. J is TRBJ2-3 and V is TRBV6-6; D is perhaps TRBD1 (5 bases). The CDR3 covers 14 residues. In germline, CDR1 is MNHNY, CDR2 SVGAGI (reference sequence). V lost 2 bases and J 7 bases, leaving 13 bases between the germline ends. CDR3 protein: CASSYPLTDYTQYF. CDR3 in DNA: TGTGCCAGCAGTTACCCGTTGACAGATTATACGCAGTATTTT.

The J gene is TRBJ1-3, the V gene TRBV6-5, with 7 bases that match TRBD1. This CDR3 is 14 amino acids long. CDR1 MNHEY and CDR2 SVGAGI come from the germline V gene. The J segment lost 0 bases and the V segment lost 5 bases, leaving 1 base of the junction unmatched. CDR3 DNA: TGTGCCAGCAGTACAGGGGTCTCTGGAAACACCATATATTTT. Encoded protein: CASSTGVSGNTIYF.

The genes are TRBV11-2 and TRBJ2-1; the D call may be TRBD1 or TRBD2 (6 bases each). The CDR3 has 12 residues. Trimming cost V 0 bases and J 15 bases, with 12 bases left between them. Germline V CDR1 and CDR2: SGHAT, FQNNGV. The CDR3, as DNA: TGTGCCAGCAGCTTAGATTCGGGGGCGCGGTTCTTC. Protein product: CASSLDSGARFF.

J is TRBJ2-4 and V is TRBV7-2; D possibly corresponds to TRBD2 (6 bases). Trimming took off 5 bases at V and 2 bases at J, with 10 bases between the two ends. Germline V gene data show CDR1 as SGHTA and CDR2 as FQGNSA. CDR3 size: 14 residues. CDR3 bases: TGTGCCAGCAGCCGGACTACTCCCAAAAACATTCAGTACTTC. Its translation: CASSRTTPKNIQYF.

The J gene is TRBJ1-4, the V gene TRBV28, with a tentative D call TRBD1 (5 bases). CDR1 and CDR2 (germline): MDHEN, SYDVKM. The CDR3 is 15 amino acids. The V gene lost 6 bases and the J gene lost 5 bases, with 16 bases spanning the gap. In DNA, the CDR3 is TGTGCCAGCAGCATTATAGGGGTGGGGAATGAAAAACTGTTTTTT. Translating it yields CASSIIGVGNEKLFF.

The chain joins TRBV7-2 to TRBJ2-5; 8 bases map to TRBD2. This CDR3 is 16 amino acids long. The germline gives CDR1 SGHTA, CDR2 FQGNSA. V trimming: 1 base; J trimming: 2 bases; junction bases outside the gene matches: 6. CDR3 region: CASSLGLAGRQETQYF. The CDR3 nucleotides read TGTGCCAGCAGCTTAGGGCTAGCGGGCAGACAAGAGACCCAGTACTTC.

V is TRBV19 and J is TRBJ1-2; no clear D. Germline loops: CDR1 LNHDA, CDR2 SQIVND (reference sequence). Trimming cost V 6 bases and J 5 bases, with 13 bases left between them. CDR3 length: 13 amino acids. The CDR3 reads CASSPLPRYGYTF. The CDR3 DNA reads as TGTGCCAGTAGCCCCCTCCCAAGGTATGGCTACACCTTC.

The chain joins TRBV6-5 to TRBJ2-1; a possible D gene is TRBD2 (5 bases). This CDR3 contains 13 residues. CDR1 and CDR2 (germline): MNHEY, SVGAGI. Trimming took 8 bases from V and 8 from J, leaving 16 bases between them. Written as DNA, the CDR3 is TGTGCCAGCGGGAGAGGCAGGTACGATGAGCAGTTCTTC. Protein sequence: CASGRGRYDEQFF.

The V gene is TRBV19, the J gene TRBJ1-1; weak D call: TRBD1 (5 bases). This CDR3 region has 13 residues. Germline CDR1 reads LNHDA; CDR2 reads SQIVND (reference sequence). Trimming took 1 base from V and 4 from J, leaving 7 bases between them. CDR3 sequence: CASSIGRGTEAFF. The CDR3 DNA reads as TGTGCCAGTAGTATAGGGAGGGGCACTGAAGCTTTCTTT.

On this clone itself: The same CDR3 arises from other DNA sequences in this sample as well. The V gene is TRBV27, the J gene TRBJ2-1, with 7 bases fitting TRBD2. V dropped 8 bases and J dropped 2; count of bases not matched to a gene: 6. CDR1 is MNHEY, CDR2 SMNVEV, per germline (reference sequence). The CDR3 is 14 residues long. This chain's CDR3 is CASCWAGAYNEQFF. The CDR3 region has the DNA TGTGCCAGCTGCTGGGCGGGGGCCTACAATGAGCAGTTCTTC.

V gene TRBV6-5 combines with J gene TRBJ1-5; TRBD1 is a possible D gene (6 bases). V lost 5 bases and J lost 0, with 8 bases in between. The CDR3 consists of 14 residues. CDR1 MNHEY and CDR2 SVGAGI come from the germline V gene. As DNA, the CDR3 is TGTGCCAGCAGTACAGGGTTTAGCAATCAGCCCCAGCATTTT. Translated: CASSTGFSNQPQHF.

The rearrangement links TRBV7-7 to TRBJ2-7; 8 nucleotides match TRBD1. V trimming: 5 bases; J trimming: 5 bases; junction bases outside the gene matches: 11. CDR1 and CDR2 from the germline V gene are SSHAT and FNYEAQ (reference sequence). The CDR3 sequence is 15 residues long. CDR3 region: CASSPGGTGPNEQYF. DNA of the CDR3: TGTGCCAGCAGCCCAGGGGGGACAGGTCCTAACGAGCAGTACTTC.

The chain joins TRBV5-5 to TRBJ1-4; TRBD1 might be the D (6 bases). Between the trimmed V and J ends, which lost 1 base and 7 bases, there was a span of 11 bases. The CDR3 spans 14 residues. CDR1 is SGHKS, CDR2 YYEKEE, per germline (reference sequence). CDR3 nucleotide sequence: TGTGCCAGCAGCTTGAGGGGGTGGGGTGAAAAACTGTTTTTT. This sequence encodes CASSLRGWGEKLFF.